This T cell receptor (beta chain) was identified in a study of blood T cell repertoires in COVID-19. Germline trimming cut 7 bases from V and 3 bases from J; bases unmatched to any gene: 10. The CDR3 is 17 residues long. Per the germline V gene, CDR1 is SQVTM and CDR2 is ANQGSEA. There are a few counts of this clone. Original methodology: How many nucleated cells were present was estimated from reference gene primer amplification. Repertoires were generated with immunoSEQ multiplex PCR, while TCRdb's copy carries only in-frame clones and drops some. The DNA was the basis for D and trimming; V, J and clone size are from that table. The table has tens of thousands of clones, roughly 87% seen once.

V and J are TRBV29-1 and TRBJ2-6; TRBD1 aligns across 12 bases. This clonotype was sampled from a man aged 45-65 years with active or convalescent COVID-19. The specimen was peripheral blood. As DNA, the CDR3 is TGCAGCGCACTCCCGGGACAGGGGGCTCATGGGGCCAACGTCCTGACTTTC. Its translation is CSALPGQGAHGANVLTF.